The 25 T cell receptor beta chains presented below share a single source sample, sequenced in a study of T cell repertoires in cytomegalovirus infection. Each CDR3 protein is one row after TCRdb ran MiXCR on the reads. The table shows 150,000 to 200,000 distinct CDR3 sequences, with approximately 15% occurring only once. Sequencing input: PBMCs. All receptors come from a human donor in good health (CMV status not recorded). Some clones in this sample may be carry-over from other donors' samples.

V and J are TRBV19 and TRBJ1-1, with 8 positions matching TRBD1. The junction had 4 bases not matched to a gene; V was cut back by 1 base and J by 0 bases. The CDR3 extends over 16 amino acids. The germline CDR1 and CDR2 sequences are LNHDA and SQIVND (reference sequence). The DNA for the CDR3 is TGTGCCAGTAGTATAGTCGTGACAGGGGTGAACACTGAAGCTTTCTTT. Translation gives CASSIVVTGVNTEAFF.

This clonotype was counted many times. V gene TRBV28 combines with J gene TRBJ2-5; unclear D gene. The CDR3 is 14 residues long. Germline V CDR1 and CDR2: MDHEN, SYDVKM. Trimming left V 4 bases short and J 4 bases short, with 13 bases between. As DNA, the CDR3 is TGTGCCAGCAGTTCACACAACCCAGGAGAGACCCAGTACTTC. Its protein is CASSSHNPGETQYF.

This clonotype appeared many times. The V and J genes are TRBV12-3 or TRBV12-4 and TRBJ1-5; no reliable D call. The V and J ends lost 2 bases and 0 bases respectively, with 11 bases between them. This CDR3 is built from 16 residues. CDR3 protein: CASSLNPDYSNQPQHF. The DNA for the CDR3 is TGTGCCAGCAGTTTAAATCCGGATTATAGCAATCAGCCCCAGCATTTT.

This clonotype has at least ten counts. This chain joins TRBV7-2 and TRBJ1-1; the D is unclear. Germline CDR1 is SGHTA and CDR2 is FQGNSA. The CDR3 spans 11 residues. V was cut by 1 base and J by 10 bases, with 7 bases left in between. The CDR3 DNA reads as TGTGCCAGCAGCTTAGAGGTGGGAGCTTTCTTT. Translated: CASSLEVGAFF.

The genes are TRBV20-1 and TRBJ1-1; no definite D call. This CDR3 region has 14 residues. Trimming pared 3 bases from V and 0 bases from J, leaving 11 bases between. Germline V lookup: CDR1 DFQATT, CDR2 SNEGSKA (reference sequence). CDR3 loop: CSARSGELNTEAFF. The CDR3 region has the DNA TGCAGTGCTAGGAGCGGGGAGTTGAACACTGAAGCTTTCTTT.

This clonotype was detected ten times or more. The rearrangement links TRBV28 to TRBJ1-3, with D uncertain. The length of the CDR3 is 15 residues. CDR1 MDHEN and CDR2 SYDVKM come from the germline V gene. The V gene lost 3 bases and the J gene lost 0 bases, with 9 bases spanning the gap. The CDR3 protein is CASSLVVSSGNTIYF. CDR3 nucleotide sequence: TGTGCCAGCAGTTTGGTGGTGAGCTCTGGAAACACCATATATTTT.

There are many counts of this clonotype. The rearrangement links TRBV28 to TRBJ2-5; TRBD2 agrees at 14 bases. V shed 6 bases, J shed 5 bases, and the junction held 8 bases outside the gene matches. In germline, CDR1 is MDHEN, CDR2 SYDVKM. The CDR3 length is 16 residues. CDR3: CASSLTSGRAGETQYF. The CDR3 coding sequence is TGTGCCAGCAGCCTGACTAGCGGGAGGGCCGGGGAGACCCAGTACTTC.

This clonotype occurred many times. This rearrangement joins TRBV7-2 to TRBJ1-1; no clear D gene. The CDR3 runs to 14 residues. CDR1 is SGHTA and CDR2 is FQGNSA in the germline V gene. V dropped 0 bases and J dropped 1 base, with 6 bases sitting between them. This CDR3 reads CASSLAGWNTEAFF. Here the CDR3 DNA reads TGTGCCAGCAGCTTAGCAGGGTGGAACACTGAAGCTTTCTTT.

This clonotype has just a few counts. J is TRBJ2-7 and V is TRBV12-5; the match to TRBD1 covers 7 bases. Germline V gene lookup returns CDR1 LGHNT and CDR2 FRNRAP. The CDR3 runs 14 residues. V was clipped by 6 bases and J by 2 bases; unmatched bases: 7. CDR3 region: CASGTTGTAYEQYF. The CDR3 nucleotides are TGTGCTAGTGGAACCACCGGGACAGCCTACGAGCAGTACTTC.

This clonotype has at least ten counts. The V call is TRBV7-2, the J call TRBJ2-1, with 10 bases identical to TRBD1. After removal of 1 base from V and 0 bases from J, the junction contained 9 bases not matched to a gene. The CDR3 is 19 amino acids. Germline V lookup: CDR1 SGHTA, CDR2 FQGNSA. CDR3 in amino acids: CASSLEGQGIPFSYNEQFF. The CDR3 nucleotides are TGTGCCAGCAGCTTAGAGGGACAGGGGATCCCTTTCTCCTACAATGAGCAGTTCTTC.

J is TRBJ2-2 and V is TRBV2, with D possibly matching TRBD2 (7 bases). This CDR3 spans 15 amino acids. Germline CDR1 is SNHLY and CDR2 is FYNNEI. Trimming left V 8 bases short and J 3 bases short, with 16 bases between. CDR3 nucleotide sequence: TGTGCCAGCTGGAAGGGGGGGGCCGACACCGGGGAGCTGTTTTTT. It yields the protein CASWKGGADTGELFF.

Many counts were recorded for this clonotype. The chain has TRBV7-2 and TRBJ1-1; 7 nucleotides agree with TRBD1. Germline lookup yields CDR1 SGHTA and CDR2 FQGNSA. Unmatched junction bases numbered 17, after V lost 5 bases and J lost 2 bases. This CDR3 is built from 18 residues. This CDR3 is CASSPRRGGVGGNTEAFF. CDR3 DNA sequence: TGTGCCAGCAGCCCGAGGAGGGGGGGGGTAGGGGGCAACACTGAAGCTTTCTTT.

In its sample, this clonotype was seen a few times. The chain carries TRBV12-3 or TRBV12-4 and TRBJ2-3; 7 positions match TRBD2. The CDR3 is 14 residues long. After removal of 6 bases from V and 2 bases from J, the junction contained 5 bases not matched to a gene. The CDR3 is CASRGTTYTDTQYF. The CDR3 DNA is TGTGCCAGCAGAGGGACTACCTACACAGATACGCAGTATTTT.

This clonotype was observed at least ten times. V usage is TRBV10-3 and J usage is TRBJ2-5; 14 positions agree with TRBD2. The germline CDR1 and CDR2 sequences are ENHRY and SYGVKD. With 7 bases clipped from V and 5 bases from J, the junction kept 6 bases outside the gene matches. The CDR3 contains 15 residues. The DNA of the CDR3 is TGTGCCATCACTGGACTAGCGGGAGGCCTTGAGACCCAGTACTTC. Its protein is CAITGLAGGLETQYF.

A few counts support this clonotype. V gene TRBV20-1 combines with J gene TRBJ2-3; D unclear. The V end lost 5 bases, the J end lost 1 base, and 13 bases lay between the germline ends. Germline values: CDR1 DFQATT, CDR2 SNEGSKA (reference sequence). The CDR3 runs to 14 residues. CDR3 sequence: CSALDPRGTDTQYF. The CDR3 region has the DNA TGCAGTGCTCTAGATCCTCGAGGCACAGATACGCAGTATTTT.

This clonotype showed up many times. This chain links TRBV7-9 with TRBJ2-2; 9 nucleotides match TRBD1. V trimming: 11 bases; J trimming: 0 bases; junction bases outside the gene matches: 7. Germline CDR1 reads SEHNR; CDR2 reads FQNEAQ (reference sequence). The CDR3 length is 15 residues. In nucleotides, the CDR3 is TGTGCCTCTAGGGGACAGGGATCGAACACCGGGGAGCTGTTTTTT. Protein sequence: CASRGQGSNTGELFF.

This clonotype has a count of ten or more. The chain combines TRBV6-5 with TRBJ2-7; 9 bases are a match to TRBD1. The junction had 7 bases not matched to a gene; V was cut back by 4 bases and J by 6 bases. The CDR3 is 14 amino acids. CDR1 is MNHEY and CDR2 is SVGAGI in the germline V gene. Here the CDR3 reads CASSSYGTGSEQYF. Here the CDR3 DNA reads TGTGCCAGCAGTTCCTACGGGACAGGGAGCGAGCAGTACTTC.

This clonotype was observed a handful of times. The chain carries TRBV19 and TRBJ2-5; D is unclear. The germline V gene encodes CDR1 LNHDA and CDR2 SQIVND (reference sequence). V was cut by 5 bases and J by 4 bases, with 14 bases left in between. The CDR3 is 14 amino acids. The CDR3 region is CASSLLTWGETQYF. The CDR3 bases are TGTGCCAGTAGTCTCCTGACTTGGGGAGAGACCCAGTACTTC.

The sample holds a few counts of this clonotype. This chain connects TRBV20-1 to TRBJ1-2; D uncertain. Germline CDR1 and CDR2: DFQATT and SNEGSKA (reference sequence). Trimming shortened V by 5 bases and J by 3 bases, and 13 bases separated the two germline ends. This CDR3 is 13 amino acids long. The CDR3 reads CSAEPINDYGYTF. As DNA, the CDR3 is TGCAGTGCTGAGCCGATCAACGACTATGGCTACACCTTC.

The chain recombines TRBV20-1 with TRBJ2-7, with 11 bases fitting TRBD2. The J segment lost 6 bases and the V segment lost 5 bases, leaving 6 bases of the junction unmatched. There are 13 residues in the CDR3. CDR1 DFQATT and CDR2 SNEGSKA come from the germline V gene (reference sequence). CDR3 DNA: TGCAGTGCTCCTAGCGGGAGGACGGTCGAGCAGTACTTC. As protein: CSAPSGRTVEQYF.

This clonotype was detected many times. The V gene is TRBV15, the J gene TRBJ2-1; D call uncertain. The CDR3 sequence is 13 residues long. Between the trimmed V and J ends, which lost 0 bases and 4 bases, there was a span of 4 bases. The germline gives CDR1 LNHNV, CDR2 YYDKDF (reference sequence). The CDR3 region is CATSRDRYNEQFF. The DNA for the CDR3 is TGTGCCACCAGCAGAGATCGATACAATGAGCAGTTCTTC.

The chain has TRBV6-2 or TRBV6-3 and TRBJ1-5, with 12 bases fitting TRBD1. The CDR3 covers 15 residues. The germline CDR1 and CDR2 sequences are MNHEY and SVGEGT. Unmatched junction bases numbered 6, after V lost 7 bases and J lost 5 bases. The CDR3 DNA reads as TGTGCCAGCAAAAGGGACAGGGGGCAAGATCAGCCCCAGCATTTT. Protein sequence: CASKRDRGQDQPQHF.

By its share, this clonotype is medium-sized. The chain recombines TRBV7-4 with TRBJ1-2; the D is unclear. Trimming took off 7 bases at V and 1 base at J, with 13 bases between the two ends. The CDR3 consists of 14 residues. The germline V gene has CDR1 SGHVT and CDR2 SQSDAQ. CDR3 sequence reads: CASIELSLNYGYTF. The CDR3 DNA is TGTGCCAGCATAGAGTTATCCCTTAACTATGGCTACACCTTC.

The chain combines TRBV7-2 with TRBJ1-3, with D tentatively TRBD1 (5 bases). The CDR3 runs to 15 residues. The germline CDR1 and CDR2 sequences are SGHTA and FQGNSA. The V gene lost 5 bases and the J gene lost 0 bases, with 11 bases spanning the gap. DNA for the CDR3: TGTGCCAGCAGCCTCGTTGGGGCCTCTGGAAACACCATATATTTT. Translation gives CASSLVGASGNTIYF. Complete variable domain (other parts from reference TRBV7-2 and TRBJ1-3): GAGVSQSPSNKVTEKGKDVELRCDPISGHTALYWYRQSLGQGLEFLIYFQGNSAPDKSGLPSDRFSAERTGGSVSTLTIQRTQQEDSAVYLCASSLVGASGNTIYFGEGSWLTVV.

This chain uses TRBV3-1 with TRBJ2-3; 7 bases match TRBD2. The length of the CDR3 is 14 residues. Trimming at V came to 0 bases and at J to 3 bases, leaving 0 bases not matched to a gene. The germline V gene has CDR1 LGHDT and CDR2 YNNKEL (reference sequence). CDR3 bases: TGTGCCAGCAGCCAAGAGGGGGGGACAGATACGCAGTATTTT. Protein sequence: CASSQEGGTDTQYF.